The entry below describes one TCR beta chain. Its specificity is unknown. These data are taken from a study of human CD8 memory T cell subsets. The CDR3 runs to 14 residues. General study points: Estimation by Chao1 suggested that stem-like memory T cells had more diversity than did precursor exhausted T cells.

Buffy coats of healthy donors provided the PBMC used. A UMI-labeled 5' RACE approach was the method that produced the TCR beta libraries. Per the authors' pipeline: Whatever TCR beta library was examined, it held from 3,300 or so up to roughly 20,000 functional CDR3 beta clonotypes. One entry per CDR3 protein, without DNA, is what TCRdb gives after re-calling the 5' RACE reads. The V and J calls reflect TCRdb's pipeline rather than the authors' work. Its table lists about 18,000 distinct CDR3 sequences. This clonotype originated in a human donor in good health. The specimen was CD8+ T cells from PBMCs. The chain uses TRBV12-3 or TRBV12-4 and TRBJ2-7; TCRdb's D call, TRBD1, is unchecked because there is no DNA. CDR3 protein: CASSPDRVIYEQYF.